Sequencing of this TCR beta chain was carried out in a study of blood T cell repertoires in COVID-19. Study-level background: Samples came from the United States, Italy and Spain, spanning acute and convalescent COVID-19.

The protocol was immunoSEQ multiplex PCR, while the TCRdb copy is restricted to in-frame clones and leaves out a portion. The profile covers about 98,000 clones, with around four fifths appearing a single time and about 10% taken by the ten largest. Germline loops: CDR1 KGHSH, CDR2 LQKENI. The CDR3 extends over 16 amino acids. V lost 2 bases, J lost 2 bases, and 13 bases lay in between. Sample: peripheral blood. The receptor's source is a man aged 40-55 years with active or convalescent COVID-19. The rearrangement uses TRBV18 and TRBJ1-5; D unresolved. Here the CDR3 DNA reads TGTGCCAGCTCACCATCCCGGGAAAGAGGCAATCAGCCCCAGCATTTT. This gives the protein CASSPSRERGNQPQHF.